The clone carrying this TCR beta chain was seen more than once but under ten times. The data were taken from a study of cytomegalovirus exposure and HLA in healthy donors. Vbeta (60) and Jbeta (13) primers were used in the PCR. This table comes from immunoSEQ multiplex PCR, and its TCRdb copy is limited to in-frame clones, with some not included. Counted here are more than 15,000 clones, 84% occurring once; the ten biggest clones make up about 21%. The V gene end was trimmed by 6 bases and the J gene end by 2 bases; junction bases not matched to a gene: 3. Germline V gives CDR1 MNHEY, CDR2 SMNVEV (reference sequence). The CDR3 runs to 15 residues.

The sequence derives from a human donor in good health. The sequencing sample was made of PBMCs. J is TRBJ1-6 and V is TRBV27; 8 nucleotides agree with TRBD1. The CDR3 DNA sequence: TGTGCCAGCAGACCAGGGGGCGCCTATAATTCACCCCTCCACTTT. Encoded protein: CASRPGGAYNSPLHF.